This TCR beta chain was obtained from a study of identical twins. General study points: The authors noted that invariant MAIT and iNKT cells could partly confound zero-insertion analyses.

The CDR3 totals 13 residues. V was shortened by 3 bases and J by 1 base, with 6 bases between the two germline ends. This clonotype has a count of ten or more. What it recognizes is unknown. Carrying unique molecular identifiers, the cDNA also gained a universal primer site through template switching. MiXCR was run by TCRdb on the 5' RACE reads, yielding one entry per CDR3 protein. The table lists roughly 350,000 distinct CDR3 sequences, about 10% of them singletons. The source material was naive T cells sorted from blood. This chain joins TRBV12-3 or TRBV12-4 and TRBJ2-5; D uncertain. The sequence was obtained from a woman in her fifties or sixties in good health. The CDR3 protein is CASSFEIQETQYF. The CDR3 coding sequence is TGTGCCAGCAGTTTTGAGATCCAAGAGACCCAGTACTTC.